Below, 19 T cell receptor beta chains from the same sample are listed, as sequenced in a study of blood T cell repertoires in COVID-19. TCRdb's copy holds only in-frame clones and misses some; the assay was immunoSEQ multiplex PCR. The sample holds tens of thousands of clones, 75% to 90% seen once. Input material: peripheral blood. Every receptor here comes from a woman aged 80 or over with active or convalescent COVID-19.

The chain is built from TRBV25-1 and TRBJ1-2; D is ambiguous. Between the trimmed V and J ends, which lost 4 bases and 6 bases, there was a span of 6 bases. Germline CDR1 reads MGHDK; CDR2 reads SYGVNS. The CDR3 length is 11 residues. The CDR3 DNA follows: TGTGCCAGCAGTGCCTTCGATGGCTACACCTTC. Its protein is CASSAFDGYTF.

The V call is TRBV29-1, the J call TRBJ1-3; D is uncertain. The CDR3 has 12 amino acids. The germline V gene encodes CDR1 SQVTM and CDR2 ANQGSEA. V dropped 6 bases and J dropped 3 bases, with 9 bases sitting between them. CDR3 loop: CSVRSGGNTIYF. The CDR3 DNA reads TGCAGCGTGCGCTCGGGTGGAAACACCATATATTTT. The full variable domain, its missing parts supplied by reference TRBV29-1 and TRBJ1-3, is SAVISQKPSRDICQRGTSLTIQCQVDSQVTMMFWYRQQPGQSLTLIATANQGSEATYESGFVIDKFPISRPNLTFSTLTVSNMSPEDSSIYLCSVRSGGNTIYFGEGSWLTVV.

The V and J genes are TRBV18 and TRBJ2-7, with D perhaps TRBD1 (7 bases). The V and J ends lost 1 base and 5 bases respectively, with 15 bases between them. This CDR3 has 15 residues. Germline CDR1 is KGHSH and CDR2 is LQKENI. CDR3 DNA: TGTGCCAGCTCACCACTGGGGCAGGGGGGAGACGAGCAGTACTTC. Its translation: CASSPLGQGGDEQYF.

The rearrangement links TRBV5-4 to TRBJ2-1; TRBD2 matches 10 bases. Germline CDR1 and CDR2: SGHNT and YYREEE (reference sequence). V was pared by 7 bases and J by 7 bases, with 20 bases of the junction left unmatched. The CDR3 sequence is 18 residues long. CDR3 sequence (DNA): TGTGCCAGCCGAGCTTCTGGGTCGAGCGGGGGGGCGGGGAATGAGCAGTTCTTC. It translates to CASRASGSSGGAGNEQFF. The full variable domain, in which reference TRBV5-4 and TRBJ2-1 provide the parts outside the CDR3, is ETGVTQSPTHLIKTRGQQVTLRCSSQSGHNTVSWYQQALGQGPQFIFQYYREEENGRGNFPPRFSGLQFPNYSSELNVNALELDDSALYLCASRASGSSGGAGNEQFFGPGTRLTVL.

This clone came up a few times. The CDR3 loop reads CASSQVQGINQPQHF. The CDR3 DNA reads TGCGCCAGCAGCCAAGTTCAGGGAATCAATCAGCCCCAGCATTTT. V and J are TRBV4-3 and TRBJ1-5, with D perhaps TRBD1 (5 bases). Looked up from germline, CDR1 is LGHNA and CDR2 is YSLEER. CDR3 length: 15 amino acids. The V gene lost 1 base and the J gene lost 3 bases, with 10 bases spanning the gap.

The rearrangement joins TRBV19 to TRBJ2-3, with 9 positions matching TRBD1. V was pared by 5 bases and J by 0 bases, with 3 bases of the junction left unmatched. This CDR3 contains 15 residues. CDR1 LNHDA and CDR2 SQIVND come from the germline V gene (reference sequence). This chain's CDR3 is CASSATGGSTDTQYF. The CDR3 DNA sequence: TGTGCCAGTAGTGCTACAGGGGGCAGCACAGATACGCAGTATTTT.

This clone has just one count. The chain joins TRBV5-1 to TRBJ2-1; 13 bases align to TRBD2. J lost 4 bases, V lost 4 bases, and 8 bases had no gene match. The CDR3 has 17 residues. Per germline, CDR1 SGHRS and CDR2 YFSETQ. The CDR3 reads CASSLSRTSGGYNEQFF. CDR3 nucleotide sequence: TGCGCCAGCAGCCTTTCAAGGACTAGCGGGGGATACAATGAGCAGTTCTTC.

The rearrangement links TRBV19 to TRBJ1-5; 10 nucleotides align to TRBD1. V lost 10 bases and J lost 6; bases outside the gene matches: 12. This CDR3 contains 15 residues. Germline V lookup: CDR1 LNHDA, CDR2 SQIVND (reference sequence). CDR3 region: CATQEDRGVGQPQHF. In DNA form, the CDR3 reads TGTGCCACCCAGGAGGACAGGGGGGTCGGTCAGCCCCAGCATTTT.

The chain links TRBV4-1 to TRBJ2-7; 8 nucleotides line up with TRBD2. With V trimmed by 0 bases and J by 3 bases, 16 bases remained unmatched. CDR3 size: 19 residues. CDR1 and CDR2 from the germline V gene are MGHRA and YSYEKL. In nucleotides, the CDR3 is TGCGCCAGCAGCCAAGATTGGTACGTCGGACTAGCAAACTACTACGAGCAGTACTTC. Protein product: CASSQDWYVGLANYYEQYF.

The gene calls are TRBV3-1 (or the pseudogene TRBV3-2) and TRBJ2-7, with a possible D match to TRBD1 (5 bases). The CDR3 loop spans 14 amino acids. The V gene lost 0 bases and the J gene lost 2 bases, with 8 bases spanning the gap. Germline V gives CDR1 LGHDT, CDR2 YNNKEL (reference sequence). CDR3 bases: TGTGCCAGCAGCCAAGACAGGGTAGCCTACGAGCAGTACTTC. Its protein is CASSQDRVAYEQYF.

The chain employs TRBV7-2 and TRBJ2-1; D unresolved. Per the germline V gene, CDR1 is SGHTA and CDR2 is FQGNSA. Deletions cut 1 base from V and 9 bases from J, with 4 bases between. This CDR3 contains 11 residues. The CDR3 DNA sequence: TGTGCCAGCAGCTTAGTCGTTGAGCAGTTCTTC. This encodes CASSLVVEQFF.

The rearrangement joins TRBV7-2 to TRBJ1-1; the match to TRBD1 covers 11 bases. Germline loops: CDR1 SGHTA, CDR2 FQGNSA. The V gene end was trimmed by 5 bases and the J gene end by 8 bases; junction bases not matched to a gene: 10. The CDR3 covers 15 residues. The CDR3 loop is CASSPTVDRGLEAFF. The CDR3 bases are TGTGCCAGCAGCCCAACCGTGGACAGGGGGCTAGAAGCTTTCTTT.

The chain has TRBV9 and TRBJ1-1; D is undetermined. Germline V lookup: CDR1 SGDLS, CDR2 YYNGEE. The CDR3 runs to 15 residues. The V end was cut by 0 bases, the J end by 0 bases, with 9 bases between. The CDR3 loop reads CASSVESTMNTEAFF. The CDR3 nucleotides are TGTGCCAGCAGCGTAGAGTCGACAATGAACACTGAAGCTTTCTTT. Supplemented by reference TRBV9 and TRBJ1-1, the full variable domain reads DSGVTQTPKHLITATGQRVTLRCSPRSGDLSVYWYQQSLDQGLQFLIQYYNGEERAKGNILERFSAQQFPDLHSELNLSSLELGDSALYFCASSVESTMNTEAFFGQGTRLTVV.

This clone was detected only once. The J gene is TRBJ1-2, the V gene TRBV3-1 (or the pseudogene TRBV3-2); TRBD1 aligns across 7 bases. Per germline, CDR1 LGHDT and CDR2 YNNKEL (reference sequence). This CDR3 is built from 19 residues. V lost 0 bases, J lost 4 bases, and 17 bases stayed unmatched. The CDR3 DNA reads TGTGCCAGCAGCCAAGACTCCGGACAGGAGAGTCCTCGCAGCTATGGCTACACCTTC. It yields the protein CASSQDSGQESPRSYGYTF.

The chain has TRBV5-1 and TRBJ2-1, with 10 bases matching TRBD2. With V trimmed by 3 bases and J by 6 bases, 6 bases remained unmatched. CDR1 and CDR2 from the germline V gene are SGHRS and YFSETQ. The CDR3 spans 15 residues. The CDR3 DNA follows: TGCGCCAGCAGCTCCGGGACTAGCGTTGGCAATGAGCAGTTCTTC. Encoded protein: CASSSGTSVGNEQFF.

This sequence joins TRBV27 and TRBJ2-3; the match to TRBD1 covers 7 bases. The V gene's germline CDR1 is MNHEY and CDR2 SMNVEV (reference sequence). The CDR3 totals 14 residues. After removal of 7 bases from V and 0 bases from J, the junction contained 4 bases not matched to a gene. Here the CDR3 reads CASKGAHSTDTQYF. The DNA of the CDR3 is TGTGCCAGCAAGGGGGCCCATAGCACAGATACGCAGTATTTT.

This clone was detected once. V is TRBV30 and J is TRBJ1-2; the D gene is possibly TRBD1 (6 bases). The length of the CDR3 is 14 residues. Deletions cut 2 bases from V and 3 bases from J, with 13 bases between. Germline V gives CDR1 GTSNPN, CDR2 SVGIG (reference sequence). The CDR3 nucleotides are TGTGCCTGGAGTACCGGACAGTTATACTATGGCTACACCTTC. It yields the protein CAWSTGQLYYGYTF.

The chain is built from TRBV12-5 and TRBJ2-7; 7 bases fit TRBD2. This CDR3 has 14 amino acids. Germline V CDR1 and CDR2: LGHNT, FRNRAP. V shed 5 bases and J 2 bases; nucleotides not matched to a gene: 6. CDR3 residues: CASGLWTRPYEQYF. The CDR3 bases are TGTGCTAGTGGTCTATGGACTAGACCCTACGAGCAGTACTTC.

The rearrangement joins TRBV19 to TRBJ2-5; 7 bases align to TRBD1. Trimming at V came to 0 bases and at J to 3 bases, leaving 7 bases not matched to a gene. The CDR3 is 16 residues long. CDR1 and CDR2 from the germline V gene are LNHDA and SQIVND (reference sequence). The CDR3 DNA reads as TGTGCCAGTAGTATAGATCTACCGACAGGGAAAGAGACCCAGTACTTC. The encoded protein is CASSIDLPTGKETQYF. Looking up the rest from reference TRBV19 and TRBJ2-5 gives the full variable domain: DGGITQSPKYLFRKEGQNVTLSCEQNLNHDAMYWYRQDPGQGLRLIYYSQIVNDFQKGDIAEGYSVSREKKESFPLTVTSAQKNPTAFYLCASSIDLPTGKETQYFGPGTRLLVL.